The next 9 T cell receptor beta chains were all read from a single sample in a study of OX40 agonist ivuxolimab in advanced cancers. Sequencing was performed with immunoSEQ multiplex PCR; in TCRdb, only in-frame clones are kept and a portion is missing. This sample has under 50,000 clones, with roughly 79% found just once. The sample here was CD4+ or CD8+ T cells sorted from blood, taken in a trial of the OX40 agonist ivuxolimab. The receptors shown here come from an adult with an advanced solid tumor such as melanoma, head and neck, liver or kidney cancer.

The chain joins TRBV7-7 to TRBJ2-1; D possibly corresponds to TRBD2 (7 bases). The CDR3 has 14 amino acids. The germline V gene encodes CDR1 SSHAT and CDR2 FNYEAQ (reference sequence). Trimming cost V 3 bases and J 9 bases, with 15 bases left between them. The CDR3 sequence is CASSLTSSRGEQFF. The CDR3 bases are TGTGCCAGCAGCTTGACTAGCTCCAGGGGTGAGCAGTTCTTC.

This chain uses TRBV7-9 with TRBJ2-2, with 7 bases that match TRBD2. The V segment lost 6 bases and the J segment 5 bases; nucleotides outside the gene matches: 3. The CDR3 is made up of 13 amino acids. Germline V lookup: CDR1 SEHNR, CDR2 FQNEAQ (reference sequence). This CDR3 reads CASSYSGTGELFF. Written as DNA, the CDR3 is TGTGCCAGCAGTTATAGCGGGACCGGGGAGCTGTTTTTT.

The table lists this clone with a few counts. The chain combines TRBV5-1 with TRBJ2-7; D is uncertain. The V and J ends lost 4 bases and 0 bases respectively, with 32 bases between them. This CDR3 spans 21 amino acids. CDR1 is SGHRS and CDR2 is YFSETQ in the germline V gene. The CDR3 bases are TGCGCCAGCAGCCTCCGTCCGTCCGGGCAGGTCGGAATCCGCCGCTCCTACGAGCAGTACTTC. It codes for CASSLRPSGQVGIRRSYEQYF.

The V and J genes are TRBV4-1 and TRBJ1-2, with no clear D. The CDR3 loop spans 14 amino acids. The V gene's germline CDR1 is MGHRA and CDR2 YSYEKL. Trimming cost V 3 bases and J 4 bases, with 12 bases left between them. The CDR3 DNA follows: TGCGCCAGCAGCCAGGTCGGGTTCCTCTATGGCTACACCTTC. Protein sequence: CASSQVGFLYGYTF.

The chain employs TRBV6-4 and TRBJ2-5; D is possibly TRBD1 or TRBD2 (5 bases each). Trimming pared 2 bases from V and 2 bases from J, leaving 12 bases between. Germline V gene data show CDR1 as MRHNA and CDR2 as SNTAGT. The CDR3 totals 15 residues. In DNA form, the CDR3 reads TGTGCCAGCAGTGACGTGGGGGAGAGTCAAGAGACCCAGTACTTC. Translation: CASSDVGESQETQYF.

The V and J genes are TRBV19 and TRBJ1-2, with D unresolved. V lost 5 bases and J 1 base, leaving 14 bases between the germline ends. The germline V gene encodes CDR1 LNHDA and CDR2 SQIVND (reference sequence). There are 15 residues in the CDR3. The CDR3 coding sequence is TGTGCCAGTAGTTCCCGAGAGACTTATAACTATGGCTACACCTTC. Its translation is CASSSRETYNYGYTF.

The CDR3 is CASSLDTGGLYF. The CDR3 DNA follows: TGTGCCAGCAGCTTAGACACAGGGGGCTTGTACTTC. The rearrangement joins TRBV11-1 to TRBJ2-4; 9 bases line up with TRBD1. Trimming took 1 base from V and 15 from J; bases not matched to a gene: 4. The CDR3 runs to 12 residues. The V gene's germline CDR1 is SGHAT and CDR2 FQDESV (reference sequence). The full variable domain, in which reference TRBV11-1 and TRBJ2-4 provide the parts outside the CDR3, is EAEVAQSPRYKITEKSQAVAFWCDPISGHATLYWYRQILGQGPELLVQFQDESVVDDSQLPKDRFSAERLKGVDSTLKIQPAELGDSAMYLCASSLDTGGLYFGAGTRLSVL.

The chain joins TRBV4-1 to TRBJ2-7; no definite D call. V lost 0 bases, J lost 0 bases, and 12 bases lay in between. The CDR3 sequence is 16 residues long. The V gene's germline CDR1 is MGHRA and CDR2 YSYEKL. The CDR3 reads CASSQDLGISSYEQYF. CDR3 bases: TGCGCCAGCAGCCAAGATTTGGGTATTAGCTCCTACGAGCAGTACTTC.

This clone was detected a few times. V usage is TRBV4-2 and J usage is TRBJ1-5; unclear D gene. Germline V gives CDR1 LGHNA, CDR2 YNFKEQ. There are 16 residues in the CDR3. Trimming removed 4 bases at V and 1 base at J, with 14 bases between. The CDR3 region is CASSLQVGGSNQPQHF. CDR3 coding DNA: TGTGCCAGCAGCCTTCAAGTGGGAGGGAGCAATCAGCCCCAGCATTTT.